The next 5 T cell receptor beta chains were all read from a single sample in a study of T cells in Graves' hyperthyroidism and ophthalmopathy. Amplified regions were TCR beta CDR3 sequences from RNA transcripts. With the HTBI primer set, the TCR CDR3 went through a first round of RT-PCR. TCRdb re-derived calls from the multiplex PCR reads in MiXCR, one entry per CDR3 protein. Among around 580,000 distinct CDR3 sequences listed, about half were seen once. Sequenced material: peripheral blood or thyroid tissue (not recorded which). The source is a woman younger than 30 with Graves' hyperthyroidism.

V and J are TRBV5-1 and TRBJ1-1; 7 bases are a match to TRBD1. Germline CDR1 SGHRS, CDR2 YFSETQ. The CDR3 has 15 amino acids. The ends lost 6 bases at V and 1 base at J; junction bases unmatched: 9. Here the CDR3 DNA reads TGCGCCAGCACCGTTGGAGGGGGCGCGAACACTGAAGCTTTCTTT. Its protein is CASTVGGGANTEAFF.

In this sample, this clonotype turned up a few times. The chain is built from TRBV29-1 and TRBJ1-5, with a tentative D call TRBD1 (5 bases). Germline V gene sequence: CDR1 SQVTM, CDR2 ANQGSEA. Trimming took off 2 bases at V and 14 bases at J, with 19 bases between the two ends. The CDR3 length is 13 residues. The CDR3 bases are TGCAGCGTTGAATCCCCGGGACGGCACTACGAGCATTTT. It codes for CSVESPGRHYEHF. The full variable domain, its missing parts supplied by reference TRBV29-1 and TRBJ1-5, is SAVISQKPSRDICQRGTSLTIQCQVDSQVTMMFWYRQQPGQSLTLIATANQGSEATYESGFVIDKFPISRPNLTFSTLTVSNMSPEDSSIYLCSVESPGRHYEHFGDGTRLSIL.

The chain is built from TRBV7-9 and TRBJ2-5; the D call may be TRBD1 or TRBD2 (5 bases each). This CDR3 comprises 14 residues. Trimming shortened V by 6 bases and J by 5 bases, and 16 bases separated the two germline ends. CDR1 is SEHNR and CDR2 is FQNEAQ in the germline V gene (reference sequence). The CDR3 protein is CASSKPGPEETQYF. CDR3 DNA: TGTGCCAGCAGTAAACCGGGACCCGAGGAGACCCAGTACTTC.

There are many counts of this clonotype. V and J are TRBV7-2 and TRBJ2-5, with D possibly called TRBD1 or TRBD2 (6 bases each). The germline V gene encodes CDR1 SGHTA and CDR2 FQGNSA. The CDR3 is 15 amino acids. The germline V and J ends were trimmed by 0 bases and 2 bases, with 10 bases remaining between them. CDR3 DNA sequence: TGTGCCAGCAGCTTAGCGCAGGGGAGGCAAGAGACCCAGTACTTC. Protein product: CASSLAQGRQETQYF.

This clonotype was seen many times. The chain joins TRBV29-1 to TRBJ1-2, with D possibly matching TRBD1 (5 bases). V dropped 3 bases and J dropped 8 bases, with 25 bases sitting between them. The CDR3 has 16 residues. Looked up from germline, CDR1 is SQVTM and CDR2 is ANQGSEA. The CDR3 DNA reads TGCAGCGTTGAGCGGGACCTAGGGCAGGGACTTCGGGGCTACACCTTC. As protein: CSVERDLGQGLRGYTF.